A selection of T cell receptor beta chains follows, all from one sample in a study of prognosis after radiotherapy for stage I lung cancer. One entry per CDR3 protein results from TCRdb running MiXCR on the multiplex PCR reads. The top ten clones hold roughly two fifths of a sample with roughly 18,000 distinct CDR3 sequences, roughly 46% of them seen once. The sequencing here drew on PBMCs, taken before or after stereotactic body radiation therapy (not recorded which). These TCRs come from a donor aged 50 or older with non-small cell lung cancer. Each CDR3 is given with its conserved first and last residue. The D gene is left open where the match is weak. Clone sizes are given selectively: once, few, many, or a class where the clone is expanded.

J: TRBJ2-5; V: TRBV7-9; D: .; size: few; CDR3: CATNHGGETQYF; DNA: TGTGCCACCAACCACGGAGGGGAGACCCAGTACTTC
J: TRBJ2-7; V: TRBV12-3/TRBV12-4; D: TRBD1; size: many; CDR3: CASSLGTGDKYF; DNA: TGTGCCAGCAGTTTGGGGACAGGGGATAAGTACTTC
J: TRBJ2-7; V: TRBV5-1; D: .; size: many; CDR3: CASSSQGDPSYEQYF; DNA: TGCGCCAGCAGCTCGCAAGGGGACCCTTCCTACGAGCAGTACTTC
J: TRBJ1-3; V: TRBV20-1; D: TRBD1; size: .; CDR3: CSASQPDRGGNTIYF; DNA: TGCAGTGCTAGTCAACCCGACAGGGGTGGAAACACCATATATTTT
J: TRBJ2-1; V: TRBV6-2/TRBV6-3; D: .; size: many; CDR3: CASLGYNEQFF; DNA: TGTGCCAGCTTGGGGTATAATGAGCAGTTCTTC
J: TRBJ1-2; V: TRBV28; D: .; size: medium-sized; CDR3: CASSLAQNYGYTF; DNA: TGTGCCAGCAGTTTGGCGCAGAACTATGGCTACACCTTC
J: TRBJ1-2; V: TRBV19; D: TRBD1; size: .; CDR3: CASSTGQDGSRYTF; DNA: TGTGCCAGTAGCACCGGACAGGACGGCTCGCGCTACACCTTC
J: TRBJ2-2; V: TRBV11-2; D: TRBD1; size: few; CDR3: CASSLRTGRKTGELFF; DNA: TGTGCCAGCAGCCTCCGGACAGGGAGGAAGACCGGGGAGCTGTTTTTT
J: TRBJ2-1; V: TRBV2; D: .; size: .; CDR3: CACSEKWTGGNNEQFF; DNA: TGTGCCTGCAGTGAAAAATGGACCGGGGGAAACAATGAGCAGTTCTTC
J: TRBJ2-7; V: TRBV20-1; D: .; size: many; CDR3: CSATTGGAPYEQYF; DNA: TGCAGTGCTACCACAGGGGGGGCCCCCTACGAGCAGTACTTC
J: TRBJ2-6; V: TRBV28; D: TRBD2; size: .; CDR3: CASTPRLGTSGPGANVLTF; DNA: TGTGCCAGCACTCCGAGGCTGGGGACTAGCGGCCCGGGGGCCAACGTCCTGACTTTC
J: TRBJ2-7; V: TRBV20-1; D: .; size: .; CDR3: CSPRKAGYSYEQYF; DNA: TGCAGCCCACGGAAGGCAGGTTACTCCTACGAGCAGTACTTC
J: TRBJ2-7; V: TRBV6-1; D: TRBD2; size: .; CDR3: CANISGTSGRILSYEQYF; DNA: TGTGCCAACATTTCAGGGACTAGCGGGAGAATTCTCTCCTACGAGCAGTACTTC
J: TRBJ2-7; V: TRBV20-1; D: TRBD2; size: many; CDR3: CSASASGGTGEQYF; DNA: TGCAGTGCTAGTGCTAGCGGGGGCACGGGTGAGCAGTACTTC
J: TRBJ2-2; V: TRBV30; D: .; size: many; CDR3: CAWSGGSNGNTGELFF; DNA: TGTGCCTGGAGTGGAGGCAGCAACGGGAACACCGGGGAGCTGTTTTTT
J: TRBJ2-2; V: TRBV5-1; D: .; size: many; CDR3: CASSLVDRNTGELFF; DNA: TGCGCCAGCAGCTTGGTGGACAGAAACACCGGGGAGCTGTTTTTT
J: TRBJ2-3; V: TRBV2; D: .; size: many; CDR3: CASSNNLATDTQYF; DNA: TGTGCCAGCAGTAATAATCTAGCTACAGATACGCAGTATTTT
J: TRBJ1-2; V: TRBV7-2; D: TRBD1; size: .; CDR3: CASSQERQGPYGYTF; DNA: TGTGCCAGCAGCCAAGAACGACAGGGGCCTTATGGCTACACCTTC
J: TRBJ2-7; V: TRBV24-1; D: .; size: many; CDR3: CATSDTQGGEQYF; DNA: TGTGCCACCAGTGACACACAGGGGGGGGAGCAGTACTTC
J: TRBJ2-5; V: TRBV27; D: .; size: many; CDR3: CASSGLGLAQYF; DNA: TGTGCCAGCAGTGGGCTGGGATTGGCCCAGTACTTC
J: TRBJ2-1; V: TRBV5-1; D: TRBD2; size: .; CDR3: CASSFWGEAGALYNEQFF; DNA: TGCGCCAGCAGCTTCTGGGGGGAAGCGGGAGCACTCTACAATGAGCAGTTCTTC
J: TRBJ1-5; V: TRBV5-8; D: .; size: many; CDR3: CASSLGFVQPQHF; DNA: TGTGCCAGCAGCCTAGGGTTCGTTCAGCCCCAGCATTTT
J: TRBJ2-7; V: TRBV6-5; D: .; size: medium-sized; CDR3: CASRPDTSYEQYF; DNA: TGTGCCAGCAGACCCGACACCTCTTACGAGCAGTACTTC
J: TRBJ2-3; V: TRBV20-1; D: TRBD2; size: .; CDR3: CSARPTSGIADTQYF; DNA: TGCAGCGCTAGACCCACTAGCGGGATCGCAGATACGCAGTATTTT
J: TRBJ1-1; V: TRBV28; D: .; size: .; CDR3: CASSPQRVGTEAFF; DNA: TGTGCCAGCAGCCCGCAGCGGGTAGGAACTGAAGCTTTCTTT
J: TRBJ1-2; V: TRBV25-1; D: .; size: medium-sized; CDR3: CASSSPQVREVGGYTF; DNA: TGTGCCAGCAGCAGCCCACAGGTTCGGGAGGTTGGTGGCTACACCTTC
J: TRBJ2-1; V: TRBV20-1; D: .; size: .; CDR3: CSARDPGKGDEQFF; DNA: TGCAGTGCTAGAGATCCGGGTAAAGGGGATGAGCAGTTCTTC
J: TRBJ1-2; V: TRBV2; D: .; size: .; CDR3: CASRHPEETWGYTF; DNA: TGTGCCAGCCGCCACCCGGAAGAGACCTGGGGCTACACCTTC
J: TRBJ2-2; V: TRBV27; D: .; size: .; CDR3: CASRMLSGGNTGELVF; DNA: TGTGCCAGCAGAATGTTATCGGGCGGGAACACCGGGGAGCTGGTTTTT
J: TRBJ2-1; V: TRBV7-2; D: TRBD2; size: .; CDR3: CASSLVGTSGGNEQFF; DNA: TGTGCCAGCAGCTTAGTCGGGACTAGCGGGGGCAATGAGCAGTTCTTC
J: TRBJ1-3; V: TRBV28; D: .; size: few; CDR3: CASSPFWNPLGPGNTIYF; DNA: TGTGCCAGCAGCCCTTTTTGGAACCCTCTGGGGCCTGGAAACACCATATATTTT
J: TRBJ1-2; V: TRBV3-1; D: TRBD1; size: many; CDR3: CASSQEDWGGQGPFHYGYTF; DNA: TGTGCCAGCAGCCAAGAAGATTGGGGGGGACAGGGACCTTTTCACTATGGCTACACCTTC
J: TRBJ1-5; V: TRBV19; D: TRBD1; size: many; CDR3: CASSMRQGPLSNQPQHF; DNA: TGTGCCAGTAGTATGAGACAGGGCCCCCTAAGCAATCAGCCCCAGCATTTT